The clone carrying this T cell receptor beta chain was detected only once. The data are from a study of blood T cell repertoires in COVID-19. From germline, CDR1 is MNHEY and CDR2 SVGAGI. The CDR3 has 14 residues. Trimming at V came to 9 bases and at J to 6 bases, leaving 11 bases not matched to a gene. Some clones are missing from TCRdb's copy, which holds only in-frame ones; the method was immunoSEQ multiplex PCR. The sample consists of 200,000 to 250,000 clones, nearly 90% of them appearing once. The sequence was collected from a woman under 30 who had recovered from COVID-19. This chain links TRBV6-5 with TRBJ2-7; 10 bases line up with TRBD1. What was sequenced was peripheral blood. DNA of the CDR3: TGTGCCAGTCAGCGAGCCGGGACAGGGGCCGAGCAGTACTTC. Translation gives CASQRAGTGAEQYF.